Listed here are 26 T cell receptor beta chains from one sample, sequenced in a study of T-cell reconstitution after alpha-beta-depleted transplantation in children. It was with unique molecular identifiers that the TCRbeta library was prepared. In TCRdb, the PCR reads were re-called with MiXCR into one record per CDR3 protein. The table shows about 200,000 distinct CDR3 sequences, with roughly a sixth occurring only once. Sequencing was performed on PBMCs, mostly from graft donor cells, taken 360 days after TCRalphabeta/CD19-depleted stem cell transplant. The receptor set was obtained from a male patient under 10 years old who had a stem cell transplant for acute lymphoblastic leukemia, so the T cells may come from the graft donor.

A remark on this clonotype: At one end the junction does not follow the germline gene, possibly because of a read error. This sequence joins TRBV7-9 and TRBJ1-1, with 7 bases identical to TRBD1. CDR1 and CDR2 from the germline V gene are SEHNR and FQNEAQ (reference sequence). The CDR3 runs to 16 residues. The CDR3 nucleotides are TGTGACAGCAGCTTAATTGGAGGGGGCTGGAACACTGAAGCTTTCTTT. This codes for CDSSLIGGGWNTEAFF. Variable domain in full (rest from reference TRBV7-9 and TRBJ1-1): DTGVSQNPRHKITKRGQNVTFRCDPISEHNRLYWYRQTLGQGPEFLTYFQNEAQLEKSRLLSDRFSAERPKGSFSTLEIQRTEQGDSAMYLCDSSLIGGGWNTEAFFGQGTRLTVV.

This clonotype occurred many times. The gene calls are TRBV20-1 and TRBJ2-1; 8 positions agree with TRBD2. The CDR3 runs to 16 residues. V lost 2 bases, J lost 0 bases, and 6 bases stayed unmatched. Germline V gives CDR1 DFQATT, CDR2 SNEGSKA (reference sequence). The CDR3 bases are TGCAGTGCTAGATTGTTAGCGGGGTCCTCCTACAATGAGCAGTTCTTC. It translates to CSARLLAGSSYNEQFF.

In its sample, this clonotype was seen a few times. J is TRBJ2-1 and V is TRBV6-1; a possible D gene is TRBD1 (6 bases). The V and J ends lost 5 bases and 5 bases respectively, with 10 bases between them. This CDR3 is 13 amino acids long. Germline loops: CDR1 MNHNS, CDR2 SASEGT. The CDR3 region is CASSQGPNNEQFF. In DNA form, the CDR3 reads TGTGCCAGCAGTCAGGGGCCGAACAATGAGCAGTTCTTC.

This clonotype was seen only a few times. The chain recombines TRBV28 with TRBJ1-1; no firm D call. Deletions cut 7 bases from V and 0 bases from J, with 6 bases between. Germline V gene data show CDR1 as MDHEN and CDR2 as SYDVKM. This CDR3 is built from 12 residues. The CDR3: CASKRMNTEAFF. The DNA for the CDR3 is TGTGCCAGCAAAAGGATGAACACTGAAGCTTTCTTT.

The CDR3 here is CASSVTALAGEVDTQYF. CDR3 bases: TGTGCCAGCAGTGTAACGGCACTAGCGGGAGAGGTAGATACGCAGTATTTT. The chain has TRBV25-1 and TRBJ2-3; TRBD2 agrees at 11 bases. The CDR3 contains 17 residues. Germline values: CDR1 MGHDK, CDR2 SYGVNS. V shed 4 bases and J 5 bases; nucleotides not matched to a gene: 11.

There are a few counts of this clonotype. CDR3 sequence (DNA): TGTGCCAGCAGCTTAGATCCCGTAGGCACAGATACGCAGTATTTT. This sequence encodes CASSLDPVGTDTQYF. The chain links TRBV11-3 to TRBJ2-3; D is undetermined. Trimming pared 0 bases from V and 1 base from J, leaving 8 bases between. The CDR3 runs 15 residues. Germline V gene sequence: CDR1 SGHNT, CDR2 YENEEA.

V usage is TRBV7-6 and J usage is TRBJ1-1; possibly TRBD1 for D (6 bases). The CDR3 is 14 amino acids. The V gene lost 4 bases and the J gene lost 3 bases, with 12 bases spanning the gap. Germline CDR1 is SGHVS and CDR2 is FNYEAQ. The CDR3 loop reads CASSSTGGHTEAFF. The CDR3 region has the DNA TGTGCCAGCAGCTCGACAGGTGGGCACACTGAAGCTTTCTTT.

CDR3 nucleotides: TGTGCCAGCAGTTATCTATCGACAGGGGGCAACCCAACCTACGAGCAGTACTTC. It translates to CASSYLSTGGNPTYEQYF. The V and J genes are TRBV6-5 and TRBJ2-7, with TRBD1 matching 10 bases. This CDR3 comprises 18 residues. The germline gives CDR1 MNHEY, CDR2 SVGAGI. V trimming: 3 bases; J trimming: 2 bases; junction bases outside the gene matches: 13.

The V and J genes are TRBV7-9 and TRBJ2-5; possible D gene TRBD2, 5 bases. Trimming removed 10 bases from V and 0 bases from J, with 15 bases in between. From germline, CDR1 is SEHNR and CDR2 FQNEAQ (reference sequence). The CDR3 extends over 14 amino acids. The CDR3 spells CAITNGEYQETQYF. In nucleotides, the CDR3 is TGTGCCATCACGAACGGGGAGTACCAAGAGACCCAGTACTTC.

This clonotype was observed a handful of times. V gene TRBV20-1 combines with J gene TRBJ1-2; D call uncertain. Trimming removed 4 bases from V and 1 base from J, with 7 bases in between. Germline-derived CDR1 and CDR2 are DFQATT and SNEGSKA (reference sequence). This CDR3 has 12 amino acids. CDR3 in DNA: TGCAGTGCTACGGCGAGTAACTATGGCTACACCTTC. As protein: CSATASNYGYTF.

In its sample, this clonotype was seen a few times. V and J are TRBV29-1 and TRBJ1-1; TRBD1 matches 10 bases. V lost 6 bases to trimming and J lost 6 bases; unmatched junction nucleotides: 16. The CDR3 runs to 16 residues. CDR1 SQVTM and CDR2 ANQGSEA come from the germline V gene. CDR3 in DNA: TGCAGCGTAACCGGGGACAGGGGCCACGGGTGGTCTGAAGCTTTCTTT. It specifies CSVTGDRGHGWSEAFF.

The chain combines TRBV5-1 with TRBJ2-7; no clear D. The germline V and J ends were trimmed by 0 bases and 5 bases, with 9 bases remaining between them. CDR1 is SGHRS and CDR2 is YFSETQ in the germline V gene. The CDR3 is made up of 13 amino acids. CDR3 loop: CASSLGTANEQYF. Written as DNA, the CDR3 is TGCGCCAGCAGCTTGGGTACAGCCAACGAGCAGTACTTC.

The chain combines TRBV5-8 with TRBJ2-1, with D tentatively TRBD1 or TRBD2 (6 bases each). CDR1 and CDR2 from the germline V gene are SGHTS and YDEGEE. The CDR3 sequence is 15 residues long. V shed 3 bases and J shed 0 bases, with 10 bases lying between them. As DNA, the CDR3 is TGTGCCAGCAGCTGGGGGGCGAGCTCCTACAATGAGCAGTTCTTC. It yields the protein CASSWGASSYNEQFF.

This clonotype has just a few counts. The chain joins TRBV19 to TRBJ1-3, with D hard to call. The V end lost 7 bases, the J end lost 6 bases, and 16 bases lay between the germline ends. CDR3 length: 14 amino acids. The germline V gene encodes CDR1 LNHDA and CDR2 SQIVND (reference sequence). The CDR3 region is CASIAGGGSNTIYF. CDR3 nucleotides: TGTGCCAGTATCGCAGGCGGTGGATCAAACACCATATATTTT.

The V gene is TRBV7-9, the J gene TRBJ2-2, with D maybe TRBD1 (6 bases). V was pared by 6 bases and J by 6 bases, with 11 bases between. Germline lookup yields CDR1 SEHNR and CDR2 FQNEAQ (reference sequence). The CDR3 is 13 amino acids. This CDR3 is CASRRGGAGELFF. The CDR3 DNA reads TGTGCCAGCAGACGAGGGGGAGCCGGGGAGCTGTTTTTT.

This clonotype was picked up many times. The chain couples TRBV5-1 to TRBJ2-3, with 7 nucleotides matching TRBD2. The trim removed 6 bases at V and 4 bases at J, leaving 14 bases unmatched. The CDR3 spans 16 residues. Germline CDR1 reads SGHRS; CDR2 reads YFSETQ. CDR3 sequence: CASTMPEAGEADTQYF. The CDR3 bases are TGCGCCAGCACCATGCCGGAGGCGGGAGAGGCAGATACGCAGTATTTT.

This chain joins TRBV12-3 or TRBV12-4 and TRBJ2-3; 9 bases match TRBD2. The junction had 14 bases not matched to a gene; V was cut back by 7 bases and J by 3 bases. The CDR3 runs 17 residues. This chain's CDR3 is CASTASLLAGMTDTQYF. The DNA for the CDR3 is TGTGCCAGCACTGCGTCCTTACTAGCGGGTATGACAGATACGCAGTATTTT.

The rearrangement uses TRBV4-2 and TRBJ1-5, with TRBD1 matching over 7 bases. J lost 7 bases, V lost 1 base, and 10 bases had no gene match. The CDR3 loop spans 16 amino acids. Germline V gene data show CDR1 as LGHNA and CDR2 as YNFKEQ. CDR3 in DNA: TGTGCCAGCAGCCAAGTTAGGGTAGGGGGCAGCCAGCCCCAGCATTTT. Translation: CASSQVRVGGSQPQHF.

The chain uses TRBV11-1 and TRBJ1-4; the match to TRBD1 covers 7 bases. The CDR3 runs 16 residues. V shed 5 bases, J shed 8 bases, and the junction held 14 bases outside the gene matches. Germline-derived CDR1 and CDR2 are SGHAT and FQDESV (reference sequence). CDR3 in DNA: TGTGCCAGCAGCGGATACGGGAGGGGGCGCGGAGAAAAACTGTTTTTT. The encoded protein is CASSGYGRGRGEKLFF.

Many counts were recorded for this clonotype. The V call is TRBV21-1, the J call TRBJ1-1; no check of the table's D call, TRBD1, against the DNA was made. TRBV21-1 is a pseudogene. The CDR3 consists of 13 residues. The CDR3 loop reads CASSNPWGTHVFF. CDR3 coding DNA: TGTGCCAGCAGCAACCCCTGGGGGACGCACGTTTTCTTT.

Only a few counts were recorded for this clonotype. J is TRBJ1-3 and V is TRBV5-1, with 7 bases aligning to TRBD1. Germline-derived CDR1 and CDR2 are SGHRS and YFSETQ. The CDR3 is 15 amino acids. Losses at the gene ends were 2 bases for V and 4 bases for J; bases not matched to a gene: 6. CDR3 residues: CASSFVTGQGNTIYF. CDR3 bases: TGCGCCAGCAGCTTCGTGACAGGGCAAGGAAACACCATATATTTT.

This clonotype came up a few times. This chain connects TRBV9 to TRBJ2-7; 14 positions agree with TRBD2. Germline loops: CDR1 SGDLS, CDR2 YYNGEE. With 4 bases clipped from V and 7 bases from J, the junction kept 7 bases outside the gene matches. CDR3 length: 15 amino acids. The CDR3, as DNA: TGTGCCAGCAGCTCGACTAGCGGGGGGGCTGGGGAGCAGTACTTC. Its translation is CASSSTSGGAGEQYF. The full variable domain, completed using reference TRBV9 and TRBJ2-7, is DSGVTQTPKHLITATGQRVTLRCSPRSGDLSVYWYQQSLDQGLQFLIQYYNGEERAKGNILERFSAQQFPDLHSELNLSSLELGDSALYFCASSSTSGGAGEQYFGPGTRLTVT.

This clonotype was seen a handful of times. This chain connects TRBV29-1 to TRBJ2-5; 7 bases are a match to TRBD2. The length of the CDR3 is 13 residues. The V and J ends lost 8 bases and 2 bases, in that order; junction bases with no gene match: 8. Germline loops: CDR1 SQVTM, CDR2 ANQGSEA. The CDR3 DNA is TGCAGCCCGAGGCCTAGCGGACAAGAGACCCAGTACTTC. Translating gives CSPRPSGQETQYF.

This CDR3 reads CASSLGFQNIQYF. The CDR3 nucleotides are TGTGCCAGCAGCTTAGGATTTCAAAACATTCAGTACTTC. The V call is TRBV7-8, the J call TRBJ2-4; D gene unclear. Trimming shortened V by 1 base and J by 5 bases, and 6 bases separated the two germline ends. Germline-derived CDR1 and CDR2 are SGHVS and FQNEAQ. The CDR3 is made up of 13 amino acids. The full variable domain, with the rest looked up from reference TRBV7-8 and TRBJ2-4, is GAGVSQSPRYKVAKRGQDVALRCDPISGHVSLFWYQQALGQGPEFLTYFQNEAQLDKSGLPSDRFFAERPEGSVSTLKIQRTQQEDSAVYLCASSLGFQNIQYFGAGTRLSVL.

This chain uses TRBV7-9 with TRBJ2-1; TRBD2 aligns across 12 bases. CDR1 is SEHNR, CDR2 FQNEAQ, per germline (reference sequence). The CDR3 loop spans 14 amino acids. After removal of 5 bases from V and 12 bases from J, the junction contained 8 bases not matched to a gene. The CDR3 region has the DNA TGTGCCAGCAGCCCGCGGACTAGCGGGGCTCGGCAGTTCTTC. This codes for CASSPRTSGARQFF.

This clonotype was seen once. The V gene is TRBV7-2, the J gene TRBJ2-7; 8 positions match TRBD1. Per the germline V gene, CDR1 is SGHTA and CDR2 is FQGNSA. The CDR3 totals 14 residues. V shed 3 bases and J 2 bases; nucleotides not matched to a gene: 3. CDR3 coding DNA: TGTGCCAGCAGCTTTCGGACAGGGCCCTACGAGCAGTACTTC. Encoded protein: CASSFRTGPYEQYF.